Below, 11 T cell receptor beta chains from the same sample are listed, as sequenced in a study of shared clonotypes between healthy human individuals. Here immunoSEQ multiplex PCR was the method, and the copy in TCRdb shows in-frame clones only, minus some. This table has about 2.4 million clones, approximately 93% appearing once. The source material was naive CD4+ T cells from PBMCs. Specified subset: CD45RA+ positively selected. The origin of the receptors is a man aged 18 to 29 in good health. Some clones in this sample may be carry-over from other donors' samples.

The rearrangement uses TRBV2 and TRBJ1-5; D might be TRBD1 (5 bases). Trimming left V 4 bases short and J 0 bases short, with 16 bases between. Germline values: CDR1 SNHLY, CDR2 FYNNEI. This CDR3 spans 17 amino acids. The CDR3 region has the DNA TGTGCCAGCAGTGGCTTGGGGGAAACTTATAGCAATCAGCCCCAGCATTTT. It is translated as CASSGLGETYSNQPQHF.

About this clone itself: Additional DNA sequences in this sample encode the identical CDR3. Written as DNA, the CDR3 is TGTGCCAGCAGCTTAGGCCCGACCGGGGAGCTGTTTTTT. As protein: CASSLGPTGELFF. The chain has TRBV7-2 and TRBJ2-2; no firm D call. CDR1 and CDR2 (germline): SGHTA, FQGNSA. The CDR3 spans 13 residues. Trimming removed 1 base from V and 5 bases from J, with 5 bases in between.

V and J are TRBV30 and TRBJ1-2; D remains unclear. The germline gives CDR1 GTSNPN, CDR2 SVGIG (reference sequence). The CDR3 contains 12 residues. V lost 3 bases, J lost 4 bases, and 9 bases lay in between. In DNA form, the CDR3 reads TGTGCCTGGAGCGGCGGAAGCTATGGCTACACCTTC. Translating gives CAWSGGSYGYTF.

The CDR3 loop reads CASSLTSGRAPRTGELFF. CDR3 DNA sequence: TGCGCCAGCAGCCTCACTAGCGGGAGGGCCCCGAGGACCGGGGAGCTGTTTTTT. The chain employs TRBV5-1 and TRBJ2-2; 13 bases align to TRBD2. CDR1 and CDR2 (germline): SGHRS, YFSETQ. Trimming removed 4 bases from V and 5 bases from J; junction bases left unmatched: 11. There are 18 residues in the CDR3.

The chain has TRBV4-1 and TRBJ2-5; TRBD2 matches 7 bases. Germline CDR1 and CDR2: MGHRA and YSYEKL. The CDR3 is made up of 15 amino acids. Trimming removed 4 bases from V and 2 bases from J; junction bases left unmatched: 7. In DNA form, the CDR3 reads TGCGCCAGCAGCCCGAGGGAGGGAGGGCAAGAGACCCAGTACTTC. Protein: CASSPREGGQETQYF.

This chain joins TRBV5-8 and TRBJ1-5; D gene ambiguous. CDR3 length: 12 residues. The germline V and J ends were trimmed by 3 bases and 4 bases, with 5 bases remaining between them. Germline CDR1 and CDR2: SGHTS and YDEGEE. CDR3 sequence: CASSWWNQPQHF. CDR3 nucleotides: TGTGCCAGCAGCTGGTGGAATCAGCCCCAGCATTTT.

As concerns this clone: This specimen includes other DNA sequences encoding the same CDR3. The chain couples TRBV5-4 to TRBJ2-3; 8 nucleotides align to TRBD2. Germline V lookup: CDR1 SGHNT, CDR2 YYREEE (reference sequence). The V segment lost 2 bases and the J segment 0 bases; nucleotides outside the gene matches: 2. The CDR3 is 15 residues long. Here the CDR3 DNA reads TGTGCCAGCAGCTTAGCGGGAGCTAGCACAGATACGCAGTATTTT. Translated, it gives CASSLAGASTDTQYF.

This rearrangement joins TRBV19 to TRBJ2-7; the match to TRBD1 covers 8 bases. J gave up 0 bases and V 5 bases, and 12 bases lay outside the gene matches. Per germline, CDR1 LNHDA and CDR2 SQIVND (reference sequence). The CDR3 consists of 17 residues. DNA of the CDR3: TGTGCCAGTAGTTCGCTGTCTGGGACAGGTAGCTCCTACGAGCAGTACTTC. It specifies CASSSLSGTGSSYEQYF.

The chain combines TRBV19 with TRBJ1-1; D unresolved. CDR1 and CDR2 (germline): LNHDA, SQIVND (reference sequence). The ends were cut back, 8 bases at V and 3 bases at J, with 16 bases in the middle. The CDR3 runs to 14 residues. The CDR3 DNA sequence: TGTGCCAGTCACCTAACCGGGAGCCACACTGAAGCTTTCTTT. It specifies CASHLTGSHTEAFF.

The V and J genes are TRBV15 and TRBJ1-1; D perhaps matches TRBD1 (5 bases). Trimming stripped 4 bases from V and 0 bases from J, with 21 bases between. CDR1 LNHNV and CDR2 YYDKDF come from the germline V gene (reference sequence). The CDR3 runs to 18 residues. This CDR3 is CATSTTGGTRFMNTEAFF. The CDR3 nucleotides read TGTGCCACCAGCACAACGGGGGGGACTCGTTTCATGAACACTGAAGCTTTCTTT.

J is TRBJ1-1 and V is TRBV6-6; D is uncertain. The CDR3 contains 12 residues. In germline, CDR1 is MNHNY, CDR2 SVGAGI (reference sequence). The V end was cut by 7 bases, the J end by 10 bases, with 16 bases between. The CDR3: CASKEGPMGAFF. The CDR3 nucleotides read TGTGCCAGCAAAGAGGGTCCCATGGGAGCTTTCTTT.